The clone carrying this T cell receptor beta chain was observed a handful of times. Sample-barcoded 5' priming and a J-beta primer mix drove a second PCR of roughly 7 to 11 cycles. TCRdb ran MiXCR on the 5' RACE reads and lists one entry per CDR3 protein. Of around 1,500,000 distinct CDR3 sequences in the sample, around two fifths were seen once. The sample is drawn from a study of blood T cells in healthy people across ages. This receptor was obtained from a woman between 18 and 29 years old in good health. The sequenced material came from blood.

The CDR3 sequence: CSAREGGSYEQYF. DNA of the CDR3: TGCAGTGCTAGGGAGGGAGGATCCTACGAGCAGTACTTC. The chain carries TRBV20-1 and TRBJ2-7; TRBD2 might be the D (6 bases). V was cut by 3 bases and J by 1 base, with 10 bases left in between. Germline CDR1 DFQATT, CDR2 SNEGSKA (reference sequence). The CDR3 runs to 13 residues.